This entry is about one TCR beta chain. CDR1 is SGDLS and CDR2 is YYNGEE in the germline V gene. The V segment lost 3 bases and the J segment 4 bases; nucleotides outside the gene matches: 7. This CDR3 is built from 14 residues. This entry belongs to a study of CD8+ T cells in alopecia areata. cDNA serving as the sequencing template came from extracted, reverse transcribed RNA. Generated by immunoSEQ multiplex PCR, the TCRdb table keeps only in-frame clones and is missing some. Of fewer than 250,000 clones in the sample, 50% to 60% were seen once. V is TRBV9 and J is TRBJ2-7, with 7 nucleotides matching TRBD2. The sequencing here drew on CD4+ T cells sorted from blood, taken at week 0. The sequence was obtained from a human donor with alopecia areata. The DNA for the CDR3 is TGTGCCAGCAGCGGGGACTTGGGAGGGTACGAGCAGTACTTC. This encodes CASSGDLGGYEQYF.